The subject of this entry is one TCR beta chain. The data derive from a study of technical replicates of blood from a handful of donors. J gave up 3 bases and V 5 bases, and 8 bases lay outside the gene matches. CDR1 is MNHEY and CDR2 is SVGAGI in the germline V gene. The CDR3 has 15 amino acids. Some clones are missing from TCRdb's copy, which holds only in-frame ones; the method was immunoSEQ multiplex PCR. The sample has roughly 61,000 clones, almost 97% seen once. The chain combines TRBV6-5 with TRBJ2-7; 9 nucleotides match TRBD2. The sequence was obtained from a human donor in good health. The sequenced sample was T cells isolated from PBMCs. CDR3 sequence: CASSRGLAGIYEQYF. DNA of the CDR3: TGTGCCAGCAGTCGGGGGCTAGCGGGAATCTACGAGCAGTACTTC.